The rows below give T cell receptor beta chains drawn from one sample of a study of response to subunit inactivated influenza vaccine. Each CDR3 protein gets one entry after TCRdb re-called the RT-PCR reads with MiXCR. The sample holds 710,000 or so distinct CDR3 sequences, 15% to 18% seen once. The specimen comprised PBMCs from blood, sampled 11 to 12 days after vaccination. These receptors were obtained from a man aged 50-59 years who received an inactivated influenza vaccine. Each CDR3 is given with its conserved first and last residue. A D gene is named only where the DNA matches it firmly. The listing skips clone size in some rows; elsewhere it reads once, few, many or a size class.

V	D	size	J	CDR3	DNA
TRBV5-1	.	.	TRBJ2-7	CASSLGLGQDTGYEQYF	TGCGCCAGCAGCTTGGGATTGGGGCAGGACACAGGCTACGAGCAGTACTTC
TRBV3-1	TRBD2	.	TRBJ2-1	CASSRRALAGVEHNEQFF	TGTGCCAGCAGCCGAAGAGCCCTAGCGGGAGTGGAGCACAATGAGCAGTTCTTC
TRBV5-1	TRBD1	few	TRBJ2-7	CASSHGDRVGEQYF	TGCGCCAGCAGCCACGGGGACAGGGTAGGAGAGCAGTACTTC
TRBV5-6	.	few	TRBJ2-1	CASSPGLKSYNEQFF	TGTGCCAGCAGCCCGGGTCTTAAATCCTACAATGAGCAGTTCTTC
TRBV10-3	TRBD1	.	TRBJ2-1	CAIDRGGEQFF	TGTGCCATAGACAGGGGCGGAGAGCAGTTCTTC
TRBV29-1	TRBD1	.	TRBJ1-2	CSAKTGSYGYTF	TGCAGCGCCAAGACAGGGTCCTATGGCTACACCTTC
TRBV18	.	.	TRBJ2-7	CASSLWENNFEQYF	TGTGCCAGCTCACTTTGGGAAAATAACTTCGAGCAGTACTTC
TRBV5-4	TRBD1	.	TRBJ2-3	CASSAPDRGADTQYF	TGTGCCAGCAGCGCACCAGACAGGGGTGCGGATACGCAGTATTTT
TRBV12-3/TRBV12-4	.	.	TRBJ1-2	CASRPGGVYGYTF	TGTGCCAGCAGGCCAGGAGGGGTCTATGGCTACACCTTC
TRBV5-1	TRBD1	few	TRBJ2-7	CASSLEVSDRGNEQYF	TGCGCCAGCAGCTTGGAGGTTTCGGACAGGGGCAACGAGCAGTACTTC
TRBV7-2	TRBD2	few	TRBJ2-3	CASSSHGAGVADTQYF	TGTGCCAGCAGCTCCCATGGCGCGGGAGTTGCAGATACGCAGTATTTT
TRBV28	TRBD2	.	TRBJ2-3	CASSGLAGGVDTQYF	TGTGCCAGCAGTGGACTAGCGGGGGGTGTAGATACGCAGTATTTT
TRBV5-1	TRBD2	.	TRBJ2-7	CASSLDLPGLAGGGEPYF	TGCGCCAGCAGCTTGGACCTCCCGGGACTAGCGGGAGGAGGAGAGCCGTACTTC
TRBV12-3/TRBV12-4	.	many	TRBJ2-3	CASTYSFQTDTQYF	TGTGCCAGCACCTACTCTTTCCAGACAGATACGCAGTATTTT
TRBV20-1	TRBD2	many	TRBJ2-7	CSAREHLGLAGSDEQYF	TGCAGTGCTAGAGAACATCTGGGACTAGCGGGAAGCGACGAGCAGTACTTC
TRBV27	.	few	TRBJ1-6	CASRSQGMAWGNSPLHF	TGTGCCAGCAGATCCCAGGGGATGGCCTGGGGGAATTCACCCCTCCACTTT
TRBV27	.	many	TRBJ2-3	CASSVLGNTDTQYF	TGTGCCAGCAGTGTCCTCGGGAACACAGATACGCAGTATTTT
TRBV16	TRBD1	.	TRBJ1-2	CASSPRDRITNYGYTF	TGTGCCAGCAGCCCCCGGGACAGAATAACTAACTATGGCTACACCTTC
TRBV6-2/TRBV6-3	.	many	TRBJ2-2	CASSYTRRVNTGELFF	TGTGCCAGCAGTTACACGCGTCGGGTTAACACCGGGGAGCTGTTTTTT
TRBV3-1	.	few	TRBJ1-2	CASSQYMGPYGYTF	TGTGCCAGCAGCCAGTATATGGGCCCCTATGGCTACACCTTC
TRBV6-1	TRBD2	.	TRBJ2-5	CASSRHLAGGQETQYF	TGTGCCAGCAGTCGCCACCTGGCGGGGGGGCAAGAGACCCAGTACTTC
TRBV5-1	TRBD1	few	TRBJ2-7	CASRQMTGGGNEQYF	TGCGCCAGCAGGCAAATGACAGGGGGCGGGAACGAGCAGTACTTC
TRBV20-1	TRBD2	.	TRBJ2-6	CSARANSGRASANVLTF	TGCAGTGCTAGAGCGAATAGCGGGAGGGCCTCGGCCAACGTCCTGACTTTC
TRBV5-1	.	many	TRBJ1-1	CASSSLSHGSHTEAFF	TGCGCCAGCAGCTCCCTCTCCCACGGATCGCACACTGAAGCTTTCTTT
TRBV10-3	.	.	TRBJ1-2	CAISEPGARLYGYTF	TGTGCCATCAGTGAACCGGGGGCCCGTCTCTATGGCTACACCTTC
TRBV20-1	.	few	TRBJ1-1	CSASHERSNTEAFF	TGCAGTGCTAGTCATGAACGGTCGAACACTGAAGCTTTCTTT
TRBV28	.	.	TRBJ1-4	CASSSHRATNEKLFF	TGTGCCAGCAGTTCCCACAGAGCCACTAATGAAAAACTGTTTTTT
TRBV27	.	.	TRBJ1-1	CASRVQREASEAFF	TGTGCCAGCAGGGTGCAGCGGGAGGCGAGTGAAGCTTTCTTT
TRBV12-3/TRBV12-4	TRBD2	many	TRBJ2-3	CASNPSGATDTQYF	TGTGCCAGCAATCCTAGCGGGGCCACAGATACGCAGTATTTT
TRBV10-3	.	.	TRBJ1-2	CAISGFGEGYTF	TGTGCCATCAGTGGATTTGGGGAAGGCTACACCTTC
TRBV20-1	.	.	TRBJ2-1	CCARDRSRSRYNEQFF	TGCTGTGCTAGAGATCGGTCCCGGTCCCGCTACAATGAGCAGTTCTTC
TRBV20-1	TRBD1	.	TRBJ2-5	CSAGGQGAFETQYF	TGCAGTGCGGGGGGACAGGGGGCTTTTGAGACCCAGTACTTC
TRBV7-2	.	few	TRBJ1-1	CASSLGRRAEAFF	TGTGCCAGCAGCTTAGGTCGTCGCGCTGAAGCTTTCTTT
TRBV7-2	.	few	TRBJ2-2	CASSLALGTTGELFF	TGTGCCAGCAGCTTAGCTTTGGGAACTACCGGGGAGCTGTTTTTT
TRBV18	.	many	TRBJ2-7	CASSVNQGEQYF	TGTGCCAGCTCAGTGAATCAAGGCGAGCAGTACTTC
TRBV4-2	.	few	TRBJ1-6	CASSQEVYGSSYNSPLHF	TGTGCCAGCAGCCAAGAGGTTTACGGGAGCTCCTATAATTCACCCCTCCACTTT
TRBV28	.	.	TRBJ1-5	CASSQPHRAHQPQHF	TGTGCCAGCAGCCAACCCCACAGGGCCCATCAGCCCCAGCATTTT
TRBV21-1	.	few	TRBJ2-2	CASSKVASGYTGELFF	TGTGCCAGCAGCAAAGTTGCTAGCGGTTACACCGGGGAGCTGTTTTTT
TRBV11-2	.	few	TRBJ2-7	CASSLEGSSSYEQYF	TGTGCCAGCAGCTTAGAAGGCAGTTCCTCCTACGAGCAGTACTTC
TRBV5-1	.	few	TRBJ1-1	CASSWDAKNTEAFF	TGCGCCAGCAGCTGGGATGCCAAGAACACTGAAGCTTTCTTT
TRBV5-1	.	.	TRBJ2-5	CASSLGQEGETQYF	TGCGCCAGCAGCTTGGGGCAGGAGGGAGAGACCCAGTACTTC
TRBV5-1	TRBD2	many	TRBJ2-5	CASSDGLAGVETQYF	TGCGCCAGCAGCGACGGGCTAGCGGGAGTGGAGACCCAGTACTTC
TRBV5-1	TRBD1	.	TRBJ2-1	CASRAGTGVNEQFF	TGCGCCAGCAGGGCCGGGACAGGGGTGAATGAGCAGTTCTTC
TRBV27	TRBD1	many	TRBJ1-1	CASSMGQGAAEAFF	TGTGCCAGCAGTATGGGACAGGGGGCCGCTGAAGCTTTCTTT
TRBV7-9	.	few	TRBJ2-1	CASSFLKEVLGNEQFF	TGTGCCAGCAGCTTTCTGAAGGAGGTTTTAGGCAATGAGCAGTTCTTC
TRBV2	TRBD2	few	TRBJ2-1	CASSEVAGKANEQFF	TGTGCCAGCAGTGAAGTAGCGGGAAAGGCCAATGAGCAGTTCTTC
TRBV4-3	TRBD1	few	TRBJ1-5	CASSQLTGQDVGPQHF	TGCGCCAGCAGCCAATTGACGGGACAGGATGTTGGGCCCCAGCATTTT
TRBV29-1	.	few	TRBJ1-2	CSVEDLPANYGYTF	TGCAGCGTTGAAGATTTGCCAGCTAACTATGGCTACACCTTC
TRBV29-1	.	few	TRBJ2-3	CSVSAGFTTDTQYF	TGCAGCGTGAGCGCAGGGTTCACCACAGATACGCAGTATTTT
TRBV4-1	TRBD2	.	TRBJ2-4	CASSQGGSELFSKNIQYF	TGCGCCAGCAGCCAGGGGGGGAGCGAACTATTTTCCAAAAACATTCAGTACTTC
TRBV6-1	TRBD2	few	TRBJ2-2	CASSPTGGSTGELFF	TGTGCCAGCAGTCCAACCGGGGGGAGCACCGGGGAGCTGTTTTTT
TRBV7-8	.	few	TRBJ2-4	CASSSRTELAKNIQYF	TGTGCCAGCAGCTCCCGGACAGAGCTAGCCAAAAACATTCAGTACTTC
TRBV13	TRBD2	.	TRBJ2-7	CASSLVPSDLGGDEQYF	TGTGCCAGCAGCTTAGTCCCAAGCGACCTGGGGGGGGACGAGCAGTACTTC
TRBV24-1	TRBD2	few	TRBJ2-5	CATSDGLAGGREYF	TGTGCCACCAGTGATGGACTAGCGGGGGGACGGGAGTACTTC
TRBV20-1	TRBD2	.	TRBJ2-7	CSATYARLAGTSYEQYF	TGCAGTGCCACATATGCGAGACTAGCGGGGACGTCCTACGAGCAGTACTTC
TRBV12-3/TRBV12-4	.	many	TRBJ1-1	CASRPSSNTEAFF	TGTGCCAGCAGACCAAGCTCGAACACTGAAGCTTTCTTT
TRBV5-1	TRBD1	.	TRBJ1-1	CASTTGQGAGSGTEAFF	TGCGCCAGCACCACCGGGCAGGGGGCGGGTTCGGGGACTGAAGCTTTCTTT
TRBV29-1	.	few	TRBJ1-1	CSVERNTEAFF	TGCAGCGTAGAAAGGAACACTGAAGCTTTCTTT